This is a list of T cell receptor beta chains from one sample in a study of T cell responses to AZD1222 COVID-19 vaccine. Here immunoSEQ multiplex PCR was the method, and the copy in TCRdb shows in-frame clones only, minus some. The repertoire holds some 81,000 clones, with about 90% as singletons. Sequencing used peripheral blood, obtained 28 days after the second AZD1222 dose. These TCRs come from an adult who received the AZD1222 COVID-19 vaccine. CDR3s include the opening cysteine and the closing phenylalanine or tryptophan. The D gene is left open where the match is weak. A row's size may be missing; if present it is once, few, many or a size class.

abundance	v_gene	j_gene	d_gene	CDR3nt	CDR3aa
-	TRBV7-9	TRBJ2-5	-	TGTGCCAGCAGCTTCCCCCAAGAGACCCAGTACTTC	CASSFPQETQYF
-	TRBV6-1	TRBJ2-7	-	TGTGCCAGCAGCCAAGGGGGGACCCCCTACGAGCAGTACTTC	CASSQGGTPYEQYF
-	TRBV21-1	TRBJ2-7	-	TGTGCCAGCAAGGCCAAGACCTACGAGCAGTACTTC	CASKAKTYEQYF
-	TRBV29-1	TRBJ2-1	-	TGCAGCGTTGATTCTGAGCGGGCGATATACAATGAGCAGTTCTTC	CSVDSERAIYNEQFF
-	TRBV15	TRBJ1-1	TRBD1	TGTGCCACCAGCAGAATAACGACAGGGGGCACTGAAGCTTTCTTT	CATSRITTGGTEAFF
once	TRBV6-5	TRBJ1-1	TRBD1	TGTGCCAGCAGACCCACAGGGGGCACTGAAGCTTTCTTT	CASRPTGGTEAFF
-	TRBV27	TRBJ1-2	-	TGTGCCAGCAGAACAGACCACTATGGCTACACCTTC	CASRTDHYGYTF
-	TRBV7-3	TRBJ1-1	-	TGTGCCAGCAGCTTAAGGGCAGCGACTGAAGCTTTCTTT	CASSLRAATEAFF
-	TRBV7-7	TRBJ2-5	-	TGTGCTAGCAGCCACCTGGGGGCAAACCAAGAGACCCAGTACTTC	CASSHLGANQETQYF
-	TRBV18	TRBJ2-6	TRBD1	TGTGCCAGCTCACTGGGACAGCTTGGGGCCAACGTCCTGACTTTC	CASSLGQLGANVLTF
-	TRBV18	TRBJ2-3	TRBD2	TGTGCCAGCTCACCAGTGGCGGGGGGGGCCACAGATACGCAGTATTTT	CASSPVAGGATDTQYF
few	TRBV6-1	TRBJ2-1	TRBD2	TGTGCCAGCAGTGAACTAGCGGGAGGGCCGAATGAGCAGTTCTTC	CASSELAGGPNEQFF
-	TRBV3-1/TRBV3-2	TRBJ1-1	-	TGTGCCAGCAGCCACCTCTCCGGCGGGACGGGAGGAACTGAAGCTTTCTTT	CASSHLSGGTGGTEAFF
few	TRBV4-1	TRBJ1-1	TRBD1	TGCGCCAGCAGCCAAGATGACGGGACAGGGGGCATGGGTGAAGCTTTCTTT	CASSQDDGTGGMGEAFF
-	TRBV27	TRBJ1-5	TRBD1	TGTGCCACGAAACCGGGACAGGGAGTGGGTCAGCCCCAGCATTTT	CATKPGQGVGQPQHF
-	TRBV7-8	TRBJ1-5	TRBD1	TGTGCCAGCAGGACCGGGACAGGGGGGGAGAAAAGCAATCAGCCCCAGCATTTT	CASRTGTGGEKSNQPQHF
-	TRBV7-4	TRBJ2-1	-	TGTGCCAGCAGCTTATCCGTCGGCCTAAGCTCCTACAATGAGCAGTTCTTC	CASSLSVGLSSYNEQFF
-	TRBV21-1	TRBJ1-2	-	TGTGCCAGCAGCAAATCGGGCAGGGAGGGCTACACCTTC	CASSKSGREGYTF